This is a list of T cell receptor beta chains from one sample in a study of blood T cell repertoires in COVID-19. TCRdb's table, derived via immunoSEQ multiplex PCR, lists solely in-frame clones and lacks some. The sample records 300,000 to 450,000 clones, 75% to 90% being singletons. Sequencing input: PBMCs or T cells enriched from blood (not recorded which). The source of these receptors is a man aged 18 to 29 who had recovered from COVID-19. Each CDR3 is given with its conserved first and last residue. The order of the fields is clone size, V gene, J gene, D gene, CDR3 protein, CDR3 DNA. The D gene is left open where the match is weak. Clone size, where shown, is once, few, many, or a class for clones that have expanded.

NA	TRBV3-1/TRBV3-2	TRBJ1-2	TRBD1	CASSPGTGEYGYTF	TGTGCCAGCAGTCCCGGGACAGGGGAATATGGCTACACCTTC
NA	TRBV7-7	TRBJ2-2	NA	CASPRGTGELFF	TGTGCCAGCCCCCGGGGCACCGGGGAGCTGTTTTTT
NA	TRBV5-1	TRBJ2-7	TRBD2	CASSAGGTQSYEQYF	TGCGCCAGCAGCGCGGGGGGGACACAATCCTACGAGCAGTACTTC
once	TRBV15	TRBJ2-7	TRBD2	CATSRGLAGGENEQYF	TGTGCCACCAGCAGGGGACTAGCGGGAGGGGAGAACGAGCAGTACTTC
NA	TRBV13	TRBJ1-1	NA	CASSLMQGRFAFF	TGTGCCAGCAGCTTAATGCAGGGCAGATTCGCTTTCTTT
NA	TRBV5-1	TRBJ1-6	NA	CASSEDVTLNSPLHF	TGCGCCAGCAGTGAGGATGTGACCCTTAATTCACCCCTCCACTTT
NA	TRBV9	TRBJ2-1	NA	CASSPQGPYNEQFF	TGTGCCAGCAGCCCCCAGGGGCCCTACAATGAGCAGTTCTTC
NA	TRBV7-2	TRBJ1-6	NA	CASSLSPWALLLNSPLHF	TGTGCCAGCAGCTTATCCCCTTGGGCCCTCTTATTAAATTCACCCCTCCACTTT
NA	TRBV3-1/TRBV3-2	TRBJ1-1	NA	CASSHRDENTEAFF	TGTGCCAGCAGCCACAGGGATGAGAACACTGAAGCTTTCTTT
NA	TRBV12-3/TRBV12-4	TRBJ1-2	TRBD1	CASSYRQGYGYTF	TGTGCCAGCAGTTACCGACAGGGCTATGGCTACACCTTC
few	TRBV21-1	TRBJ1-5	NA	CASSNRTDRENQPQHF	TGTGCCAGCAGCAATCGGACTGACAGGGAGAATCAGCCCCAGCATTTT
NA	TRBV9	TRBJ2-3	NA	CASSGQVHTDTQYF	TGTGCCAGCAGCGGACAGGTTCACACAGATACGCAGTATTTT
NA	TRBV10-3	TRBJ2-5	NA	CAISDRREETQYF	TGTGCCATCAGTGATCGGAGAGAAGAGACCCAGTACTTC
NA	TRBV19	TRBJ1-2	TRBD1	CASSAGGIDLNYGYTF	TGTGCCAGTAGTGCAGGGGGCATAGATTTGAACTATGGCTACACCTTC
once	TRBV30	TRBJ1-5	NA	CAWSVIGGNQPQHF	TGTGCCTGGAGTGTAATCGGGGGCAATCAGCCCCAGCATTTT
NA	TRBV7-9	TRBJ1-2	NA	CASSLASRDFNYGYTF	TGTGCCAGCAGCTTAGCCTCAAGGGACTTTAACTATGGCTACACCTTC
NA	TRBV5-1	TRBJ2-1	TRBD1	CASSWAGQDNEQFF	TGCGCCAGCAGTTGGGCAGGACAGGACAATGAGCAGTTCTTC
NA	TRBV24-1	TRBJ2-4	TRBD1	CATKDRVEVKNIQYF	TGTGCCACCAAGGACAGGGTTGAGGTCAAAAACATTCAGTACTTC
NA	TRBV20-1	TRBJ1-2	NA	CSASTPNRRPNYGYTF	TGCAGTGCTAGTACACCGAACAGAAGACCTAACTATGGCTACACCTTC
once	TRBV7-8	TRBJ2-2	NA	CASKNYGGAGVTGELFF	TGTGCCAGCAAAAATTATGGGGGCGCTGGGGTCACCGGGGAGCTGTTTTTT
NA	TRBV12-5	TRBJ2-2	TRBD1	CASGLVLGTGYTGELFF	TGTGCTAGTGGTTTGGTACTCGGGACAGGGTACACCGGGGAGCTGTTTTTT
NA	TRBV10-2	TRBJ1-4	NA	CASSESYRGEKLFF	TGCGCCAGCAGTGAAAGCTACCGGGGGGAAAAACTGTTTTTT
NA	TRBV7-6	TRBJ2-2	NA	CASSPLLGSTTGELFF	TGTGCCAGCAGCCCCCTCCTCGGGTCAACCACCGGGGAGCTGTTTTTT
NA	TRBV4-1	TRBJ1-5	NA	CASSQDQTHSNQPQHF	TGCGCCAGCAGCCAAGATCAGACACACAGCAATCAGCCCCAGCATTTT
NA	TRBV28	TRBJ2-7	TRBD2	CASHRRDYGYEQYF	TGTGCCAGCCATAGGCGGGACTATGGCTACGAGCAGTACTTC
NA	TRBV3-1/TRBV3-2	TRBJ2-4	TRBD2	CASSHSHGGGRVKNIQYF	TGTGCCAGCAGCCACTCCCACGGGGGGGGGCGAGTCAAAAACATTCAGTACTTC
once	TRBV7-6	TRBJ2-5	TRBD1	CASSPGTVQETQYF	TGTGCCAGCAGCCCGGGGACAGTTCAAGAGACCCAGTACTTC
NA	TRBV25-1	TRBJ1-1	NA	CASSGIEAGNTEAFF	TGTGCCAGCAGTGGAATAGAGGCGGGGAACACTGAAGCTTTCTTT
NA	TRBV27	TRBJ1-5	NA	CASNEAGGTLRPQHF	TGTGCCAGCAACGAAGCGGGCGGGACCTTGAGGCCCCAGCATTTT
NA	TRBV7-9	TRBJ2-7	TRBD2	CASSLGGLSSLEQYF	TGTGCCAGCAGCTTAGGGGGACTATCTTCCCTCGAGCAGTACTTC
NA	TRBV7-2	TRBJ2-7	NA	CASSHRRTGVYREQYF	TGTGCCAGCAGCCACCGGAGAACGGGGGTTTATCGCGAGCAGTACTTC
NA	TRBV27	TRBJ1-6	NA	CASSLGQRSSYNSPLHF	TGTGCCAGCAGTTTAGGGCAGCGGAGCTCCTATAATTCACCCCTCCACTTT
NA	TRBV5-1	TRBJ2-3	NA	CASSTVRGTEHTDTQYF	TGCGCCAGCAGCACCGTCCGGGGGACTGAGCACACAGATACGCAGTATTTT
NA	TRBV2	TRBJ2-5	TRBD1	CASTGDRGETQYF	TGTGCCAGCACTGGGGACAGGGGAGAGACCCAGTACTTC
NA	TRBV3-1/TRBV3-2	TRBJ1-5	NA	CASSGRGVNQPQHF	TGTGCCAGCAGCGGCCGTGGAGTCAATCAGCCCCAGCATTTT